Listed below are T cell receptor beta chains from one sample, sequenced in a study of cytomegalovirus exposure and HLA in healthy donors. Sequenced by immunoSEQ multiplex PCR; TCRdb stores in-frame clones only, minus some. The sample has about 190,000 clones; roughly 80% are singletons. Sequencing was carried out using PBMCs. These receptors originate from a woman between 45 and 65 years old in good health and CMV-seropositive. The CDR3 runs from the conserved cysteine through the conserved F or W. Fields, in order: clone size, D gene, J gene, V gene, CDR3 protein, CDR3 DNA. D genes are given only for firm matches. The size field is filled for only some rows; it gives once, few, many or a size class.

>.|.|TRBJ2-5|TRBV5-1
CASSLLGAQETQYF
TGCGCCAGCAGCCTCCTAGGTGCCCAAGAGACCCAGTACTTC
>.|.|TRBJ2-2|TRBV30
CAWSPGEGTGELFF
TGTGCCTGGAGCCCGGGTGAGGGCACCGGGGAGCTGTTTTTT
>.|.|TRBJ2-1|TRBV4-3
CASSQDSSVIPLNEQFF
TGCGCCAGCAGCCAAGATTCTAGCGTAATACCTTTGAATGAGCAGTTCTTC
>.|TRBD1|TRBJ2-3|TRBV9
CASSKQGVVGTDTQYF
TGTGCCAGCAGCAAGCAGGGGGTGGTCGGCACAGATACGCAGTATTTT
>.|TRBD2|TRBJ2-1|TRBV7-2
CASSLTSGVLYNEQFF
TGTGCCAGCAGCTTAACTAGCGGGGTCCTCTACAATGAGCAGTTCTTC
>.|TRBD1|TRBJ2-1|TRBV7-9
CASSQAGTGGNEQFF
TGCGCCAGCAGCCAAGCCGGGACAGGGGGTAATGAGCAGTTCTTC
>.|TRBD1|TRBJ2-6|TRBV23-1
CASSRIRGLSSGANVLTF
TGCGCCAGCAGTCGTATAAGGGGGCTGAGCTCTGGGGCCAACGTCCTGACTTTC
>.|.|TRBJ1-5|TRBV6-5
CASRGSRWSNQPQHF
TGTGCCAGCAGGGGCTCCAGGTGGAGCAATCAGCCCCAGCATTTT
>.|TRBD1|TRBJ1-4|TRBV19
CASSMDRDYEKLFF
TGTGCCAGTAGTATGGACAGGGACTACGAAAAACTGTTTTTT
>.|TRBD2|TRBJ2-5|TRBV5-6
CASSLGLAGGETQYF
TGTGCCAGCAGCTTAGGCCTAGCGGGGGGAGAGACCCAGTACTTC
>.|TRBD2|TRBJ2-1|TRBV30
CAWSVRRGSGNEQFF
TGTGCCTGGAGTGTACGGCGGGGGTCTGGTAATGAGCAGTTCTTC
>.|.|TRBJ2-7|TRBV7-8
CASSLGGGASSYEQYF
TGTGCCAGCAGCTTAGGAGGGGGGGCGAGCTCCTACGAGCAGTACTTC
>.|.|TRBJ1-5|TRBV12-5
CASGFRQGDPHGNQPQHF
TGTGCTAGTGGTTTTCGGCAGGGTGATCCCCATGGCAATCAGCCCCAGCATTTT
>.|.|TRBJ1-2|TRBV18
CASSPPHGDYGYTF
TGTGCCAGCTCACCACCCCACGGGGACTATGGCTACACCTTC
>.|.|TRBJ2-6|TRBV6-1
CASNPRGAGANVLTF
TGTGCCAGCAATCCACGGGGAGCCGGGGCCAACGTCCTGACTTTC
>.|.|TRBJ1-4|TRBV5-4
CASSLSPGVINEKLFF
TGTGCCAGCAGCTTGTCCCCCGGGGTGATTAATGAAAAACTGTTTTTT
>few|TRBD1|TRBJ1-2|TRBV6-5
CASSPGTQGGYGYTF
TGTGCCAGCAGTCCAGGGACACAGGGGGGCTATGGCTACACCTTC
>.|TRBD1|TRBJ1-5|TRBV28
CASGQGYQPQHF
TGTGCCAGTGGACAGGGGTATCAGCCCCAGCATTTT
>.|TRBD2|TRBJ2-2|TRBV6-1
CAISESGLADTGELFF
TGTGCCATCAGTGAGTCGGGACTAGCGGACACCGGGGAGCTGTTTTTT
>once|TRBD1|TRBJ1-6|TRBV28
CASSVPLGTGNSPLHF
TGTGCCAGCAGTGTGCCATTGGGGACAGGGAATTCACCCCTCCACTTT
>.|TRBD1|TRBJ2-3|TRBV7-3
CASSLPATGGGTDTQYF
TGTGCCAGCAGCTTACCGGCGACAGGGGGCGGCACAGATACGCAGTATTTT
>.|.|TRBJ2-3|TRBV19
CASSMWSGGTDTQYF
TGTGCCAGTAGTATGTGGTCAGGGGGCACAGATACGCAGTATTTT
>.|TRBD1|TRBJ1-4|TRBV28
CASSKSGQRNEKLFF
TGTGCCAGCAGTAAATCGGGACAGCGAAATGAAAAACTGTTTTTT
>.|.|TRBJ2-3|TRBV6-6
CASSYSSGSDTQYF
TGTGCCAGCAGTTACTCAAGCGGTTCAGATACGCAGTATTTT
>few|TRBD1|TRBJ2-7|TRBV4-1
CASSQESQGATYEQYF
TGCGCCAGCAGCCAAGAATCACAGGGGGCCACGTACGAGCAGTACTTC
>.|.|TRBJ2-3|TRBV4-1
CASSPGGGNTDTQYF
TGCGCCAGCAGCCCAGGTGGGGGGAACACAGATACGCAGTATTTT
>.|TRBD2|TRBJ2-1|TRBV4-1
CASSPGLAGGPTEQFF
TGCGCCAGCAGCCCGGGACTAGCGGGGGGGCCAACTGAGCAGTTCTTC
>few|TRBD1|TRBJ1-4|TRBV11-2
CASSYRDSMNPGEKLFF
TGTGCCAGCAGCTACAGGGACAGCATGAATCCGGGGGAAAAACTGTTTTTT
>once|TRBD2|TRBJ2-1|TRBV6-5
CASSALSGSYNEQFF
TGTGCCAGCAGCGCCCTTAGCGGGTCCTACAATGAGCAGTTCTTC
>.|.|TRBJ2-7|TRBV7-2
CASSPLQRVYEQYF
TGTGCCAGCAGCCCATTGCAGCGGGTCTACGAGCAGTACTTC
>.|.|TRBJ1-1|TRBV27
CASRPGSRESHTEAFF
TGTGCCAGCCGCCCAGGCAGCCGGGAGAGTCACACTGAAGCTTTCTTT
>.|.|TRBJ1-2|TRBV6-1
CASRYRQENYGYTF
TGTGCCAGCAGATACCGACAGGAAAACTATGGCTACACCTTC
>.|.|TRBJ1-2|TRBV28
CASSLYGDLDYGYTF
TGTGCCAGCAGCCTCTATGGGGACTTGGACTATGGCTACACCTTC
>.|.|TRBJ1-2|TRBV6-5
CASSPGQGYYGYTF
TGTGCCAGCAGTCCCGGGCAGGGGTACTATGGCTACACCTTC